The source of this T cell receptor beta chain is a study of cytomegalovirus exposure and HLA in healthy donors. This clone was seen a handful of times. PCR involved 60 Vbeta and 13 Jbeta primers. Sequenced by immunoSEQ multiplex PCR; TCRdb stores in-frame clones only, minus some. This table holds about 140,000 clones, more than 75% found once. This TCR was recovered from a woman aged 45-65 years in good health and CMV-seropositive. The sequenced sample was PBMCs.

This chain's CDR3 is CASSTQGTAEAFF. CDR3 nucleotide sequence: TGTGCCAGCAGCACACAGGGGACGGCTGAAGCTTTCTTT. The chain links TRBV5-4 to TRBJ1-1; TRBD1 matches at 7 bases. The ends lost 4 bases at V and 6 bases at J; junction bases unmatched: 6. The CDR3 is 13 amino acids. The germline V gene encodes CDR1 SGHNT and CDR2 YYREEE (reference sequence). Drawing the rest from reference TRBV5-4 and TRBJ1-1, the complete variable domain is ETGVTQSPTHLIKTRGQQVTLRCSSQSGHNTVSWYQQALGQGPQFIFQYYREEENGRGNFPPRFSGLQFPNYSSELNVNALELDDSALYLCASSTQGTAEAFFGQGTRLTVV.